One sample yielded the 10 T cell receptor beta chains listed below, sequenced in a study of shared clonotypes between healthy human individuals. Produced via immunoSEQ multiplex PCR; TCRdb's table is partial and in-frame only. The sample lists about 110,000 clones, approximately 65% occurring once. Material for sequencing was memory CD8+ T cells sorted from blood. The subset here: CD45RO+ cells pooled with CCR7-negative TemRA cells. The source of these receptors is a woman in her thirties in good health.

This chain uses TRBV7-9 with TRBJ2-7; D gene uncertain. Trimming removed 1 base from V and 4 bases from J, with 11 bases in between. The CDR3 covers 14 residues. Germline CDR1 and CDR2: SEHNR and FQNEAQ (reference sequence). CDR3: CASSLDDWQYEQYF. The CDR3 region has the DNA TGTGCCAGCAGCTTAGATGACTGGCAATACGAGCAGTACTTC.

This clone was seen only a few times. This chain connects TRBV7-2 to TRBJ2-2, with TRBD2 as a possible D gene (6 bases). Trimming removed 6 bases at V and 6 bases at J, with 17 bases between. Germline loops: CDR1 SGHTA, CDR2 FQGNSA. The CDR3 covers 15 residues. CDR3 nucleotides: TGTGCCAGCAGTCTCGGGACTGGAGAATCCGGGGAGCTGTTTTTT. Its protein product is CASSLGTGESGELFF.

Written as DNA, the CDR3 is TGCGCCAGCAGCCAAGTGGCCGGTGAGCAGTTCTTC. Protein product: CASSQVAGEQFF. The chain links TRBV4-1 to TRBJ2-1; the D is unclear. Germline CDR1 and CDR2: MGHRA and YSYEKL. Trimming cost V 1 base and J 9 bases, with 7 bases left between them. The CDR3 extends over 12 amino acids.

This clone has a handful of counts. CDR3 loop: CAWSLGEPQHF. CDR3 coding DNA: TGTGCCTGGTCACTGGGTGAGCCCCAGCATTTT. The chain recombines TRBV30 with TRBJ1-5; D remains unclear. CDR1 and CDR2 (germline): GTSNPN, SVGIG (reference sequence). This CDR3 is 11 amino acids long. Trimming removed 5 bases at V and 8 bases at J, with 10 bases between.

DNA for the CDR3: TGTGCCAGCCAAGGGACTTCGGGGAACAATGAGCAGTTCTTC. Translation gives CASQGTSGNNEQFF. The chain combines TRBV28 with TRBJ2-1, with D possibly being TRBD2 (6 bases). Deletions cut 8 bases from V and 5 bases from J, with 16 bases between. Germline V CDR1 and CDR2: MDHEN, SYDVKM. The CDR3 consists of 14 residues.

This sequence joins TRBV19 and TRBJ1-1; D possibly corresponds to TRBD1 (6 bases). V dropped 5 bases and J dropped 4 bases, with 20 bases sitting between them. The length of the CDR3 is 16 residues. The germline gives CDR1 LNHDA, CDR2 SQIVND (reference sequence). CDR3 DNA: TGTGCCAGTAGTGAGTTCGGGGGCGGTTCGGGCACTGAAGCTTTCTTT. Protein: CASSEFGGGSGTEAFF.

The chain joins TRBV5-1 to TRBJ2-7; either TRBD1 or TRBD2 may supply D (5 bases each). There are 16 residues in the CDR3. Germline CDR1 is SGHRS and CDR2 is YFSETQ. V was clipped by 4 bases and J by 0 bases, with 17 bases between them. The CDR3 DNA is TGCGCCAGCAGCCTACGCGCCCGGGACGGCTCCTACGAGCAGTACTTC. This codes for CASSLRARDGSYEQYF. Supplemented by reference TRBV5-1 and TRBJ2-7, the full variable domain reads KAGVTQTPRYLIKTRGQQVTLSCSPISGHRSVSWYQQTPGQGLQFLFEYFSETQRNKGNFPGRFSGRQFSNSRSEMNVSTLELGDSALYLCASSLRARDGSYEQYFGPGTRLTVT.

The CDR3 DNA follows: TGTGCCAGCAGTGCCCCCCTAGGGGTC. Its protein is CASSAPLGV. This sequence joins TRBV2 and TRBJ2-7; no clear D gene. This CDR3 is built from 9 residues. CDR1 and CDR2 from the germline V gene are SNHLY and FYNNEI.

V and J are TRBV15 and TRBJ2-1; TRBD2 is a possible D gene (6 bases). Germline V gene lookup returns CDR1 LNHNV and CDR2 YYDKDF (reference sequence). Trimming took 3 bases from V and 8 from J, leaving 20 bases between them. The CDR3 runs 16 residues. The CDR3 sequence is CATSSGSLDLVDEQFF. The DNA for the CDR3 is TGTGCCACCAGCAGCGGGAGTCTTGATTTGGTCGATGAGCAGTTCTTC.

This chain connects TRBV20-1 to TRBJ2-5; D is unclear. There are 10 residues in the CDR3. Per germline, CDR1 DFQATT and CDR2 SNEGSKA (reference sequence). Trimming shortened V by 3 bases and J by 11 bases, and 10 bases separated the two germline ends. CDR3 sequence (DNA): TGCAGTGCTAGCTACCCCTTTCAGTACTTC. This codes for CSASYPFQYF.